Listed below are T cell receptor beta chains from one sample, sequenced in a study of early T cells in non-severe SARS-CoV-2 infection. TCRdb analysed the 5' RACE reads with MiXCR anew, one entry per CDR3 protein. The sample has roughly 52,000 distinct CDR3 sequences; around 6.6% are singletons. Sequenced here: whole blood, sampled at baseline. The receptors were sampled from an adult who was a healthcare worker with PCR-confirmed SARS-CoV-2 infection or an uninfected control (not recorded which). CDR3s include the opening cysteine and the closing phenylalanine or tryptophan. The D gene is left open where the match is weak. Clone size, where shown, is once, few, many, or a class for clones that have expanded.

clone_size,j_call,d_call,v_call,cdr3_length,cdr3_aa,cdr3_nt
NA,TRBJ2-5,TRBD2,TRBV4-2,16,CASSPGTSGGAETQYF,TGTGCCAGCAGCCCTGGGACTAGCGGGGGGGCGGAGACCCAGTACTTC
many,TRBJ2-2,TRBD2,TRBV18,20,CASSAGTSGRSHSNTGELFF,TGTGCCAGCTCCGCCGGGACTAGCGGGCGAAGCCACTCGAACACCGGGGAGCTGTTTTTT
many,TRBJ1-5,NA,TRBV12-3/TRBV12-4,14,CASSFGVFNQPQHF,TGTGCCAGCAGTTTCGGAGTTTTTAATCAGCCCCAGCATTTT
many,TRBJ2-1,TRBD2,TRBV4-3,16,CASSQDGGGSRNEQFF,TGCGCCAGCAGCCAGGACGGGGGGGGATCGAGGAATGAGCAGTTCTTC
many,TRBJ1-5,NA,TRBV20-1,13,CSARDKLGQPQHF,TGCAGTGCTAGAGATAAATTGGGACAGCCCCAGCATTTT
many,TRBJ2-3,TRBD1,TRBV12-3/TRBV12-4,19,CASSPGTGGYSAYTDTQYF,TGTGCCAGCAGTCCAGGGACAGGGGGCTATTCCGCATACACAGATACGCAGTATTTT
many,TRBJ1-6,NA,TRBV29-1,13,CSVATDDNSPLHF,TGCAGCGTTGCGACCGACGATAATTCACCCCTCCACTTT
few,TRBJ2-1,NA,TRBV10-3,13,CAISTGTLNEQFF,TGTGCCATCAGTACAGGGACCCTAAATGAGCAGTTCTTC
few,TRBJ2-7,TRBD2,TRBV5-4,15,CASTLLTSGAYEQYF,TGTGCCAGCACCCTCCTGACTAGCGGGGCCTACGAGCAGTACTTC
many,TRBJ1-1,NA,TRBV7-2,14,CASRRGGLLSEAFF,TGTGCCAGCCGCCGCGGGGGGCTATTGTCTGAAGCTTTCTTT
few,TRBJ2-7,TRBD2,TRBV20-1,16,CSARVLMGLAGNEQYF,TGCAGTGCTAGAGTCCTGATGGGACTAGCGGGGAACGAGCAGTACTTC
many,TRBJ1-2,NA,TRBV2,16,CASSSFFEGSNYGYTF,TGTGCCAGCAGTTCTTTTTTTGAGGGATCCAACTATGGCTACACCTTC
many,TRBJ1-1,TRBD1,TRBV7-9,14,CASSFDRGRTEAFF,TGTGCCAGCAGCTTTGACAGGGGGCGGACTGAAGCTTTCTTT
few,TRBJ2-3,NA,TRBV5-1,14,CASSLIGPGDTQYF,TGCGCCAGCAGCTTAATTGGGCCGGGCGATACGCAGTATTTT
NA,TRBJ1-6,TRBD1,TRBV20-1,13,CSAIPDRGRPLHF,TGCAGTGCTATTCCCGACAGGGGGAGACCCCTCCACTTT
many,TRBJ2-7,NA,TRBV10-2,13,CASSESDSHEQYF,TGCGCCAGCAGTGAGTCGGACAGCCACGAGCAGTACTTC
many,TRBJ1-2,TRBD1,TRBV29-1,14,CSVDPGQRSHGYTF,TGCAGCGTCGATCCGGGACAGAGATCTCATGGCTACACCTTC
many,TRBJ2-7,NA,TRBV24-1,13,CATSQGRDYEQYF,TGTGCCACCAGTCAGGGTAGGGACTACGAGCAGTACTTC
few,TRBJ2-3,NA,TRBV4-2,15,CASSQDRLVTDTQYF,TGTGCCAGCAGCCAAGATAGACTAGTCACAGATACGCAGTATTTT
many,TRBJ1-1,NA,TRBV2,11,CASSEAGEAFF,TGTGCCAGCAGTGAGGCCGGTGAAGCTTTCTTT
NA,TRBJ2-5,NA,TRBV10-3,12,CAISDWGETQYF,TGTGCCATCAGTGATTGGGGGGAGACCCAGTACTTC
many,TRBJ2-5,NA,TRBV30,13,CASTLAAGETQYF,TGTGCCTCCACTCTAGCTGCGGGGGAGACCCAGTACTTC
many,TRBJ2-5,NA,TRBV7-9,13,CASSLATHGTQYF,TGTGCCAGCAGCTTAGCCACGCACGGGACCCAGTACTTC
NA,TRBJ2-5,NA,TRBV7-2,14,CASSSGPRGETQYF,TGTGCCAGCAGCTCCGGGCCCCGAGGGGAGACCCAGTACTTC
many,TRBJ1-2,TRBD1,TRBV29-1,14,CSVGSWTGLDGYTF,TGCAGCGTCGGATCCTGGACAGGGCTGGATGGCTACACCTTC
NA,TRBJ2-7,TRBD2,TRBV28,15,CASSFDSGIAYEQYF,TGTGCCAGCAGTTTCGATAGCGGGATCGCCTACGAGCAGTACTTC
many,TRBJ1-5,TRBD1,TRBV6-2/TRBV6-3,15,CASSYRGQGTQPQHF,TGTGCCAGCAGTTACAGAGGACAGGGTACTCAGCCCCAGCATTTT
many,TRBJ1-1,TRBD1,TRBV18,15,CASSFTGQGAGEAFF,TGTGCCAGCTCTTTTACCGGACAGGGCGCGGGTGAAGCTTTCTTT
many,TRBJ2-1,NA,TRBV6-6,12,CASSSLDNEQFF,TGTGCCAGCAGTTCCCTAGACAATGAGCAGTTCTTC
few,TRBJ2-6,NA,TRBV5-6,13,CASSLLTANVLTF,TGTGCCAGCAGCTTGCTCACGGCCAACGTCCTGACTTTC
many,TRBJ2-7,TRBD2,TRBV4-2,16,CASSQDLASGPYEQYF,TGTGCCAGCAGCCAAGATTTGGCTAGCGGTCCCTACGAGCAGTACTTC
many,TRBJ2-2,NA,TRBV20-1,16,CSAWGQGGSDTGELFF,TGCAGTGCTTGGGGGCAGGGTGGGAGTGACACCGGGGAGCTGTTTTTT
many,TRBJ1-5,NA,TRBV4-3,15,CASSQRWVSNQPQHF,TGCGCCAGCAGCCAGAGATGGGTTAGCAATCAGCCCCAGCATTTT
few,TRBJ2-7,TRBD1,TRBV6-2/TRBV6-3,16,CASRDPGTGDSYEQYF,TGTGCCAGCAGAGATCCTGGGACAGGGGACAGCTACGAGCAGTACTTC
many,TRBJ2-2,NA,TRBV28,15,CASSLSLWGTGELFF,TGTGCCAGCAGTCTATCACTATGGGGGACCGGGGAGCTGTTTTTT